These T cell receptor beta chains were read from a single sample in a study of graft-versus-host responses after intestinal transplantation. Sequencing was performed with immunoSEQ multiplex PCR; in TCRdb, only in-frame clones are kept and a portion is missing. Of under 95,000 clones in the sample, roughly 80% were seen once. Their cognate antigens are unknown. Here the sequenced sample was unstimulated CD4+ T cells sorted from spleen or lymph node cells, taken before intestinal transplant. These receptors came from a human donor who received an intestinal transplant. The CDR3 runs from the conserved cysteine through the conserved F or W. A D gene is named only where the DNA matches it firmly. Expanded clones get a size class; other rows say once, few or many, or leave the size out.

>TRBV4-1|TRBJ2-2|once|TRBD2
TGCGCCAGCAGCCAAGCTCCACTAGCGGAGTACGGCGGGGAGCTGTTTTTT
CASSQAPLAEYGGELFF
>TRBV28|TRBJ1-5|-|-
TGTGCCAGCAGGTGGGGGAGGGGCAATCAGCCCCAGCATTTT
CASRWGRGNQPQHF
>TRBV6-1|TRBJ1-2|-|-
TGTGCCAGCAGTCGGGGTGTCGAAACTAACTATGGCTACACCTTC
CASSRGVETNYGYTF
>TRBV4-2|TRBJ2-5|-|TRBD2
TGTGCCAGCAGCCATCCTGGGGGCCTAGCGGGAGGGTGGCAAGAGACCCAGTACTTC
CASSHPGGLAGGWQETQYF
>TRBV21-1|TRBJ2-7|-|-
TGTGCCAGCAGCAGCCGGGACAGGGGGTTCACCTACGAGCAGTACTTC
CASSSRDRGFTYEQYF
>TRBV10-3|TRBJ1-2|-|-
TGTGCCATCAGTGAATGGGGAGGATATGGCTACACCTTC
CAISEWGGYGYTF
>TRBV7-9|TRBJ1-6|once|-
TGTGCCAGCAGCTTTTTCCAGGCAACGTATAATTCACCCCTCCACTTT
CASSFFQATYNSPLHF
>TRBV7-2|TRBJ2-1|-|TRBD2
TGTGCCAGCAGCCCGGGACTAGGTTACAATGAGCAGTTCTTC
CASSPGLGYNEQFF
>TRBV28|TRBJ2-3|-|-
TGTGCCAGCAGTTTGTGGGGGGTAGGCACAGATACGCAGTATTTT
CASSLWGVGTDTQYF
>TRBV15|TRBJ1-6|-|TRBD1
TGTGCCACCAGCAGAGATCGAGACAGGGTTTCACCCCTCCACTTT
CATSRDRDRVSPLHF
>TRBV29-1|TRBJ2-1|-|TRBD2
TGCAGCGGGAAACCCTTACTAGCGGGGGAAAACAATGAGCAGTTCTTC
CSGKPLLAGENNEQFF
>TRBV5-3|TRBJ2-3|-|TRBD2
TGTGCCAGAAGCGAGACTAGCGGGAGGAGAGATACGCAGTATTTT
CARSETSGRRDTQYF
>TRBV11-2|TRBJ2-7|-|TRBD1
TGTGCCAGCAGCTTAGGTGCCTCGCGGACAGGGCACTACGAGCAGTACTTC
CASSLGASRTGHYEQYF
>TRBV6-1|TRBJ2-7|-|-
TGTGCCATCAAGACATACGAGCAGTACTTC
CAIKTYEQYF
>TRBV7-6|TRBJ1-2|-|-
TGTGCCAGCAGCGGACGCCAGGGTAACTATGGCTACACCTTC
CASSGRQGNYGYTF
>TRBV10-3|TRBJ1-1|few|-
TGTGCCATCAGTGAGTCGCCGCTCGGGGAAGCTTTCTTT
CAISESPLGEAFF
>TRBV4-2|TRBJ2-3|-|-
TGTGCCAGCAGCCAAGCTGAGTCCCCCACAGATACGCAGTATTTT
CASSQAESPTDTQYF
>TRBV2|TRBJ2-1|-|TRBD2
TGTGCCAGCAAATATGAGGCGGGGGGGCAAAATGAGCAGTTCTTC
CASKYEAGGQNEQFF
>TRBV18|TRBJ1-6|-|-
TGTGCCAGCTCACCACCCGATCCTAAGCGCACCCTCCACTTT
CASSPPDPKRTLHF
>TRBV11-3|TRBJ2-2|once|-
TGTGCCAGTACAGGGTCGGTCACCGGGGAGCTGTTTTTT
CASTGSVTGELFF
>TRBV7-8|TRBJ1-1|-|TRBD1
TGTGCCAGCAGCCCATTAGGGACAGGGTACACTGAAGCTTTCTTT
CASSPLGTGYTEAFF
>TRBV28|TRBJ2-7|-|-
TGTGCCAGCAGTGTCGCCCACTTCTACTACGAGCAGTACTTC
CASSVAHFYYEQYF
>TRBV19|TRBJ1-1|-|-
TGTGCCAGTAGTGTACAAGGACAGCACACTGAAGCTTTCTTT
CASSVQGQHTEAFF
>TRBV6-1|TRBJ2-3|-|-
TGTGCCAGCAGTGAGGAGGCGGCAGATACGCAGTATTTT
CASSEEAADTQYF
>TRBV19|TRBJ2-1|-|TRBD2
TGTGCCAGTACCTTAGTCCCGGGACTAGCGGGAGGTGGTGAGCAGTTCTTC
CASTLVPGLAGGGEQFF
>TRBV6-1|TRBJ2-7|-|TRBD1
TGTGCCAGCTCCTCACCGGGACAGGGGATCTACGAGCAGTACTTC
CASSSPGQGIYEQYF
>TRBV9|TRBJ2-7|-|TRBD1
TGTGCCAGCAGCGCACCGGGACAGGCGAACTACGAGCAGTACTTC
CASSAPGQANYEQYF
>TRBV2|TRBJ1-1|-|-
TGTGCCAGCGCAGGGGAAAGAAACACTGAAGCTTTCTTT
CASAGERNTEAFF
>TRBV9|TRBJ2-7|few|TRBD1
TGTGCCAGCAGCGTCGGGGACAGGGAAGAGGGTTACGAGCAGTACTTC
CASSVGDREEGYEQYF
>TRBV13|TRBJ2-1|-|TRBD2
TGTGCCAGCAGGATAGGGGCGAGCGGGAGCTTTTACAATGAGCAGTTCTTC
CASRIGASGSFYNEQFF
>TRBV19|TRBJ1-2|-|-
TGTGCCAGTAGTCCACGGGGGGAAGGCTACACCTTC
CASSPRGEGYTF
>TRBV6-5|TRBJ2-5|-|-
TGTGCCAGCAGTTTAAGGGCTAGGGACTACCAAGAGACCCAGTACTTC
CASSLRARDYQETQYF
>TRBV5-4|TRBJ2-5|-|-
TGTGCCAGCAGCTTGAAGGCGGGCGGGGAGACCCAGTACTTC
CASSLKAGGETQYF
>TRBV5-1|TRBJ2-2|-|-
TGCGCCAGCAGCTTGGGGGCGAACTTCGGGGAGCTGTTTTTT
CASSLGANFGELFF
>TRBV7-8|TRBJ2-3|-|-
TGTGCCAGCAGCTTAGAGGGGGGGACAGATACGCAGTATTTT
CASSLEGGTDTQYF
>TRBV6-5|TRBJ2-7|once|TRBD2
TGTGCCAGCAGTTACTACCGACTAGCCGACTACGAGCAGTACTTC
CASSYYRLADYEQYF
>TRBV9|TRBJ2-2|-|-
TGTGCCAGCAGCGTAGCCCAGTATGATGCCGGGGAGCTGTTTTTT
CASSVAQYDAGELFF
>TRBV11-2|TRBJ2-3|once|-
TGTGCCAGCAGCTTACCGGGTTTAAGCACAGATACGCAGTATTTT
CASSLPGLSTDTQYF
>TRBV6-6|TRBJ2-2|-|TRBD2
TGTGCCAGCAGTTACCCTCTCCCGGGGGGGCTGTTTTTT
CASSYPLPGGLFF
>TRBV4-1|TRBJ2-7|-|TRBD2
TGCGCCAGCAGCCCGGGACTAGCGGGAAGGGTTTACGAGCAGTACTTC
CASSPGLAGRVYEQYF